This TCR beta chain was sequenced during a study of cytomegalovirus exposure and HLA in healthy donors. General study results and limits: Per published reports, the classifier diagnosed cytomegalovirus status with high specificity and sensitivity. Presence/absence analyses treated sequencing depth as roughly uniform across donors.

Points on this clone: Its antigen is undetermined.

Both 60 Vbeta primers and 13 Jbeta primers went into the PCR. Method: immunoSEQ multiplex PCR; TCRdb's copy keeps in-frame clones and lacks some. The data show about 140,000 clones, about 80% seen once. The germline gives CDR1 MNHNY, CDR2 SVGAGI (reference sequence). With 8 bases clipped from V and 3 bases from J, the junction kept 4 bases outside the gene matches. The CDR3 length is 12 residues. The TCR sequence derives from a woman aged 40 to 49 in good health and CMV-seronegative. The chain recombines TRBV6-6 with TRBJ2-7; TRBD1 matches at 7 bases. The sequencing sample was made of PBMCs. CDR3 residues: CASRDSLYEQYF. The CDR3 DNA is TGTGCCAGCCGGGACAGCCTCTACGAGCAGTACTTC.